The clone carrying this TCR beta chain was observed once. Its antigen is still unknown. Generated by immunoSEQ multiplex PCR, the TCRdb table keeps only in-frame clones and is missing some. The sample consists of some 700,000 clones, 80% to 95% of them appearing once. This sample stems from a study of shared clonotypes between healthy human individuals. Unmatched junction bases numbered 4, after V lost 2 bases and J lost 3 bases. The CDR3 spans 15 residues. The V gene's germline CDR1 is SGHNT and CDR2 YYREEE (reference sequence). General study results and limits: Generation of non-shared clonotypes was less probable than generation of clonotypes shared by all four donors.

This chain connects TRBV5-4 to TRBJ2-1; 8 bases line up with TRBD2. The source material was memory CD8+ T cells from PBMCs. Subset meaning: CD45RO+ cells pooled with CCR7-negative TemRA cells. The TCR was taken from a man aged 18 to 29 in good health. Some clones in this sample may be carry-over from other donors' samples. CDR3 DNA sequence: TGTGCCAGCAGCTTTCCCGGGACTAGCTACAATGAGCAGTTCTTC. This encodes CASSFPGTSYNEQFF. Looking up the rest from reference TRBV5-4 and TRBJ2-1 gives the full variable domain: ETGVTQSPTHLIKTRGQQVTLRCSSQSGHNTVSWYQQALGQGPQFIFQYYREEENGRGNFPPRFSGLQFPNYSSELNVNALELDDSALYLCASSFPGTSYNEQFFGPGTRLTVL.